This is a list of T cell receptor beta chains from one sample in a study of cytomegalovirus exposure and HLA in healthy donors. Libraries were prepared by immunoSEQ multiplex PCR; TCRdb keeps only in-frame clonotypes and omits some of them. Of about 160,000 clones in the sample, around 75% were seen once. The sample was PBMCs. These receptor sequences come from a female donor in good health and CMV-seronegative. Each CDR3 is given with its conserved first and last residue. The D gene is left open where the match is weak. Rows may omit the clone size; those that give it use once, few, many or a size class.

CASSDSGQGVDTQYF | TGTGCCAGCAGTGATTCGGGACAGGGTGTAGATACGCAGTATTTT | TRBJ2-3 | NA | TRBD1 | TRBV6-4
CASSQGAVTGELFF | TGTGCCAGCAGCCAAGGAGCGGTGACCGGGGAGCTGTTTTTT | TRBJ2-2 | NA | NA | TRBV7-2
CASSLARNTEAFF | TGTGCCAGCAGTCTAGCCCGGAACACTGAAGCTTTCTTT | TRBJ1-1 | NA | NA | TRBV7-3
CASSPPGGGNGYTF | TGTGCCAGCAGCCCCCCGGGCGGGGGCAATGGCTACACCTTC | TRBJ1-2 | NA | NA | TRBV7-9
CASSVRDREAGANVLTF | TGTGCCAGCAGCGTAAGGGACAGGGAGGCTGGGGCCAACGTCCTGACTTTC | TRBJ2-6 | NA | TRBD1 | TRBV7-9
CASSRSDTQYF | TGTGCCAGCAGTCGGTCAGATACGCAGTATTTT | TRBJ2-3 | NA | NA | TRBV6-1
CASSPETPGTGAYNEQFF | TGCGCCAGCAGCCCCGAGACCCCCGGGACAGGGGCTTACAATGAGCAGTTCTTC | TRBJ2-1 | once | TRBD1 | TRBV4-3
CASSYGPLTGELFF | TGTGCCAGCAGTTACGGGCCACTCACCGGGGAGCTGTTTTTT | TRBJ2-2 | NA | NA | TRBV6-6
CASSPLAGGPVNEQFF | TGTGCCAGCAGCCCTCTAGCGGGAGGGCCGGTCAATGAGCAGTTCTTC | TRBJ2-1 | NA | TRBD2 | TRBV7-9
CASSQEPGQGIQYF | TGCGCCAGCAGCCAAGAACCGGGTCAGGGCATTCAGTACTTC | TRBJ2-4 | NA | NA | TRBV4-3
CASSYSGELNSPLHF | TGTGCCAGCAGTTACTCTGGGGAGCTTAATTCACCCCTCCACTTT | TRBJ1-6 | NA | NA | TRBV6-5
CASNDPTSGSQETQYF | TGTGCCAGTAATGACCCCACCAGCGGGTCCCAAGAGACCCAGTACTTC | TRBJ2-5 | NA | NA | TRBV19
CASSQDIADTQYF | TGCGCCAGCAGCCAAGATATTGCAGATACGCAGTATTTT | TRBJ2-3 | few | NA | TRBV4-1
CASSPLPSGRDEQFF | TGTGCCAGCAGCCCCCTGCCTAGCGGGCGCGATGAGCAGTTCTTC | TRBJ2-1 | NA | TRBD2 | TRBV7-3
CASRSDRVVTEAFF | TGTGCCAGTAGGTCCGACAGGGTGGTCACTGAAGCTTTCTTT | TRBJ1-1 | NA | TRBD1 | TRBV19
CASALSGGMNTEAFF | TGTGCCAGTGCTCTCTCGGGCGGGATGAACACTGAAGCTTTCTTT | TRBJ1-1 | NA | NA | TRBV19
CATTPSSGVGYTF | TGTGCCACCACACCGTCATCAGGGGTTGGCTACACCTTC | TRBJ1-2 | NA | NA | TRBV6-1
CSVAVAKANTGELFF | TGCAGCGTGGCGGTAGCGAAGGCGAACACCGGGGAGCTGTTTTTT | TRBJ2-2 | NA | NA | TRBV29-1
CASSYGDRAYEQYF | TGTGCCAGCAGTTACGGAGACAGGGCCTACGAGCAGTACTTC | TRBJ2-7 | NA | TRBD1 | TRBV6-6
CASSGQGVGDTQYF | TGTGCCAGCAGCGGACAGGGCGTGGGAGATACGCAGTATTTT | TRBJ2-3 | few | TRBD1 | TRBV2
CASSLIGGAQETQYF | TGTGCCAGCAGCTTAATTGGGGGGGCCCAAGAGACCCAGTACTTC | TRBJ2-5 | NA | NA | TRBV7-3
CASSFRTSWSYEQYF | TGTGCCAGCAGTTTTAGGACTAGCTGGTCCTACGAGCAGTACTTC | TRBJ2-7 | NA | TRBD2 | TRBV28
CASSWYRGRRETEAFF | TGTGCCAGCAGCTGGTACAGGGGGCGCCGGGAGACTGAAGCTTTCTTT | TRBJ1-1 | few | TRBD1 | TRBV7-9
CASSYGSRATDTQYF | TGTGCCAGTAGTTACGGGAGCAGGGCCACAGATACGCAGTATTTT | TRBJ2-3 | once | NA | TRBV19
CASSGGYGTDTQYF | TGTGCCAGCAGCGGAGGCTACGGCACAGATACGCAGTATTTT | TRBJ2-3 | few | NA | TRBV13
CASSSTTGTGELFF | TGTGCCAGCAGCTCAACGACGGGCACCGGGGAGCTGTTTTTT | TRBJ2-2 | few | NA | TRBV7-8
CASSQGLAQGRNTQYF | TGCGCCAGCAGCCAAGGACTGGCCCAGGGCAGGAATACGCAGTATTTT | TRBJ2-3 | NA | NA | TRBV4-3
CASSLFSSYNEQFF | TGTGCCAGCAGTTTATTTAGCTCCTACAATGAGCAGTTCTTC | TRBJ2-1 | few | NA | TRBV27
CASSAAARGFNTEAFF | TGTGCCAGCAGCGCCGCGGCCAGGGGATTCAACACTGAAGCTTTCTTT | TRBJ1-1 | NA | NA | TRBV9
CASTKAGGASTEAFF | TGTGCCAGCACTAAGGCAGGGGGCGCGAGCACTGAAGCTTTCTTT | TRBJ1-1 | many | TRBD1 | TRBV25-1
CASSPFTGATNEKLFF | TGTGCCAGCAGCCCTTTCACAGGTGCAACTAATGAAAAACTGTTTTTT | TRBJ1-4 | NA | NA | TRBV7-9
CASSFQLGGSTGELFF | TGTGCCAGCAGCTTTCAGTTGGGGGGGTCCACCGGGGAGCTGTTTTTT | TRBJ2-2 | NA | TRBD2 | TRBV7-8
CASSLAPGAGLGTDTQYF | TGTGCCAGCAGCTTAGCCCCTGGGGCAGGGCTGGGCACAGATACGCAGTATTTT | TRBJ2-3 | NA | NA | TRBV11-2
CASSQAWGSIAGVADTQYF | TGTGCCAGCAGCCAAGCCTGGGGGTCGATAGCGGGAGTGGCAGATACGCAGTATTTT | TRBJ2-3 | few | TRBD2 | TRBV4-2
CASRTDRIPMNTEAFF | TGTGCCAGCAGAACTGACAGGATCCCAATGAACACTGAAGCTTTCTTT | TRBJ1-1 | few | NA | TRBV5-6
CASSLAGGNTGELFF | TGCGCCAGCAGCTTGGCGGGAGGAAACACCGGGGAGCTGTTTTTT | TRBJ2-2 | NA | TRBD2 | TRBV5-1
CAGSLETGGSPLHF | TGTGCCGGCAGCTTAGAGACAGGGGGTTCACCCCTCCACTTT | TRBJ1-6 | NA | TRBD1 | TRBV11-2
CASSPLAGASYNEQFF | TGTGCCAGCAGCCCGCTAGCGGGAGCCTCATACAATGAGCAGTTCTTC | TRBJ2-1 | NA | TRBD2 | TRBV11-2
CASSLASTYEQYF | TGTGCCAGCAGCCTTGCGTCAACCTACGAGCAGTACTTC | TRBJ2-7 | few | NA | TRBV6-1
CAWSPQDSNQPQHF | TGTGCCTGGAGTCCCCAGGATAGCAATCAGCCCCAGCATTTT | TRBJ1-5 | few | NA | TRBV30
CASSSRQETQYF | TGTGCCAGCAGCTCGCGGCAAGAGACCCAGTACTTC | TRBJ2-5 | NA | NA | TRBV11-2
CASSANRGNTEAFF | TGTGCCAGCAGCGCAAACAGGGGAAACACTGAAGCTTTCTTT | TRBJ1-1 | NA | TRBD1 | TRBV9
CSVQLDTEAFF | TGCAGCGTTCAGTTGGACACTGAAGCTTTCTTT | TRBJ1-1 | NA | NA | TRBV29-1
CASSQGLGTSGGEQYF | TGCGCCAGCAGCCAAGGGCTTGGGACTAGCGGGGGGGAGCAGTACTTC | TRBJ2-7 | NA | TRBD2 | TRBV4-3
CASSSSPPGKGGYTF | TGTGCCAGCAGCTCCAGCCCCCCAGGGAAGGGCGGCTACACCTTC | TRBJ1-2 | NA | NA | TRBV9
CASSQGDLAGAGDTQYF | TGTGCCAGCAGCCAAGGGGATTTGGCGGGAGCGGGAGATACGCAGTATTTT | TRBJ2-3 | NA | TRBD2 | TRBV14
CASSGTRGTQYF | TGCGCCAGCAGCGGGACTAGGGGTACGCAGTATTTT | TRBJ2-3 | NA | TRBD2 | TRBV10-2
CASSLAWDYVTSYNEQFF | TGTGCCAGCAGCTTAGCGTGGGACTATGTAACCTCCTACAATGAGCAGTTCTTC | TRBJ2-1 | once | TRBD2 | TRBV7-6
CASSVEGNNEQFF | TGTGCCAGCAGCGTAGAGGGGAACAATGAGCAGTTCTTC | TRBJ2-1 | NA | NA | TRBV9